This TCR beta chain was documented in a study of blood T cell repertoires in COVID-19 (dated by TCRdb to 2019 to 2021). With respect to the entire study: The collaborator samples originated in the United States, Italy and Spain and spanned the acute and convalescent phases of COVID-19. The prospective study material was composed of cDNA or gDNA derived from T cells, B-cell-depleted T cells, or PBMCs. Deeply sampled blood TCRbeta repertoires from subjects exposed to, actively infected with, or recovered from COVID-19 were included in the dataset. A freely available public database, intended as a resource for researchers studying the immune response to SARS-CoV-2, is where the repertoires were released. Samples were obtained from the ongoing ImmuneRACE study (first 160 participants) and from 1,254 subjects provided by 6 global collaborators. Sample metadata almost always included a de-identified subject ID, COVID-19 status, age in years and sex. Where available, HLA class I and class II types were obtained from metadata supplied by the sample provider rather than from assay-based typing. Broad study findings and their caveats: Clinical and demographic metadata were provided uncurated, with the amount varying by source and participant.

A remark on this clone: Its cognate antigen has yet to be identified. No clone much larger than this one lies a single base away; base qualities are absent.

CDR1 is given as SNHLY and CDR2 as FYNNEI, both from the germline V gene. The CDR3 spans 15 residues, from the cysteine through the phenylalanine. Here the CDR3 DNA is all that survives: 45 bases in frame from base 1. V is trimmed back by 7 bases and J by 4 bases, and the junction contains 7 bases that no gene match accounts for. TCRbeta CDR3 regions were amplified from genomic DNA by means of the immunoSEQ Assay, a bias-controlled multiplex PCR. The authors' pipeline ran thus. Nucleated cell counts per sample were estimated from amplification of reference gene primers within the assay. To quantify the absolute abundance of each unique TCRbeta CDR3 rearrangement, sequence reads were collapsed and filtered. For each sample, productive Simpson clonality was calculated by taking the square root of Simpson's diversity index across productive rearrangements. Here the immuneACCESS table is served through TCRdb, limited to in-frame sequences with V and J called. Missing clones are a known gap in these copies; in checked studies unresolved V genes cover under half, and the rest lacks a known reason. V and J calls and clone size are copied from that table; D and trimming were computed from the DNA. Present in this sample are 200,000 to 250,000 clones, approximately 90% of which were seen just once. The ten most abundant clones make up 1% to 1.5% of the sample.

Whole blood was collected in K2EDTA tubes by collaborating institutions according to the institutions' own protocols. For TCRbeta analysis, collaborators shipped samples as frozen whole blood, isolated PBMCs, or DNA extracted from either of those sample types. Specimen: peripheral blood. The chain uses TRBV2 and TRBJ1-5, with 10 central nucleotides matching TRBD1. This receptor was taken from a man aged 25-45 years with acute or convalescent COVID-19. The DNA reads as follows: TGTGCCAGCATGCTCGACAGGGGGCGAAATCAGCCCCAGCATTTT. Its amino acids are CASMLDRGRNQPQHF.